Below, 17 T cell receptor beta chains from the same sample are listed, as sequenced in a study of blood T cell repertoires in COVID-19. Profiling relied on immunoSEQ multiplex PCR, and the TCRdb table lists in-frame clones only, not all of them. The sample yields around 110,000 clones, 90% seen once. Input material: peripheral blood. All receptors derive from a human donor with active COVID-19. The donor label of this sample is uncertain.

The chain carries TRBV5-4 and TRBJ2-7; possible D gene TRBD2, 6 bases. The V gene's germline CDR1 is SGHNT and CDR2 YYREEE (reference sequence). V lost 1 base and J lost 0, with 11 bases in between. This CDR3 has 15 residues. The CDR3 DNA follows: TGTGCCAGCAGCTTGTTAGACGGGAGCTCCTACGAGCAGTACTTC. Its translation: CASSLLDGSSYEQYF.

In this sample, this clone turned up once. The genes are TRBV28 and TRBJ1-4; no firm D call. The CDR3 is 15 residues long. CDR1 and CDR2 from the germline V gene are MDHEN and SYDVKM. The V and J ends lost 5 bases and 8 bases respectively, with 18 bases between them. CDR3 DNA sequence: TGTGCCAGCAGTCTCCTAGACCCCAAACAAGAAAAACTGTTTTTT. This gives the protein CASSLLDPKQEKLFF.

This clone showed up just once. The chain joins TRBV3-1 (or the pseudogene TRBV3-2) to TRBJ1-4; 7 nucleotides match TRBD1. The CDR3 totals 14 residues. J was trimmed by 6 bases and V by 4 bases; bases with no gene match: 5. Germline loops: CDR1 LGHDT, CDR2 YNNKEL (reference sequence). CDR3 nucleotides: TGTGCCAGCAGCCCGGGACAGACCTATGAAAAACTGTTTTTT. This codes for CASSPGQTYEKLFF.

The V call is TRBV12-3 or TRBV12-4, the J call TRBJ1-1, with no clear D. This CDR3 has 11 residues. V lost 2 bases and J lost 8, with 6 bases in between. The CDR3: CASSLSGEAFF. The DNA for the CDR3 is TGTGCCAGCAGTTTATCCGGGGAAGCTTTCTTT.

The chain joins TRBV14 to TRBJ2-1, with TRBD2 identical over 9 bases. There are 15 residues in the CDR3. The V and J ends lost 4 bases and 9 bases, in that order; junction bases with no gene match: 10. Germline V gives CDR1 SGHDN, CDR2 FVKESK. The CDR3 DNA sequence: TGTGCCAGCAGCCGAAGACTAGCGGCCTTGGCTGAGCAGTTCTTC. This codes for CASSRRLAALAEQFF.

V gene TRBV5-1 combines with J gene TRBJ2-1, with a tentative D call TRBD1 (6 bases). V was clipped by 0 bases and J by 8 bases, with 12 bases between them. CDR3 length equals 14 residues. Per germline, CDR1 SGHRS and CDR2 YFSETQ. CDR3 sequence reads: CASSLAGDRDEQFF. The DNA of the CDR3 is TGCGCCAGCAGCTTGGCAGGGGACCGGGATGAGCAGTTCTTC.

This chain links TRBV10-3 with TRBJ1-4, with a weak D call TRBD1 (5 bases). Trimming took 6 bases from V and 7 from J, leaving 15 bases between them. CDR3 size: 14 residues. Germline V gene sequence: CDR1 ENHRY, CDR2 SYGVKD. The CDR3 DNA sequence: TGTGCCATCAGCCAGACGGGGGGTAGTGAAAAACTGTTTTTT. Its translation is CAISQTGGSEKLFF.

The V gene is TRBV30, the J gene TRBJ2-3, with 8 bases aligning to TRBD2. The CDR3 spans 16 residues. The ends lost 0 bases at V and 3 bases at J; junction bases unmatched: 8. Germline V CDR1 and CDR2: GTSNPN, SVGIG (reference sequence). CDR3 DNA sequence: TGTGCCTGGAGTGTACTTCAAGCGGGGGTGACAGATACGCAGTATTTT. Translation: CAWSVLQAGVTDTQYF.

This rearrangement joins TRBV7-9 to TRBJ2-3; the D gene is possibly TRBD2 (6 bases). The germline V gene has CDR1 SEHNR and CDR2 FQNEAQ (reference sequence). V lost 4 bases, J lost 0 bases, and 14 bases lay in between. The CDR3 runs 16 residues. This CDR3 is CASSSPDSGSTDTQYF. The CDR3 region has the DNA TGTGCCAGCAGCTCCCCGGATAGCGGCAGCACAGATACGCAGTATTTT.

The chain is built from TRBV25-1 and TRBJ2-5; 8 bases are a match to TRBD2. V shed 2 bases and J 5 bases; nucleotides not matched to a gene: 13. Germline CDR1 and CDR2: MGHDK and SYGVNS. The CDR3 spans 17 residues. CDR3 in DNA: TGTGCCAGCAGTGAAGGGGGCCTAGCGGGTCACGCGGAGACCCAGTACTTC. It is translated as CASSEGGLAGHAETQYF.

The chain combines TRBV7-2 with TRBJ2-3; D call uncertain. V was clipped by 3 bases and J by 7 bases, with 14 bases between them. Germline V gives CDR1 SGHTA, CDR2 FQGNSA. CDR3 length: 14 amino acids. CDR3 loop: CASSLRDPTNTQYF. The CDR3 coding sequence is TGTGCCAGCAGCTTGAGAGACCCAACTAATACGCAGTATTTT.

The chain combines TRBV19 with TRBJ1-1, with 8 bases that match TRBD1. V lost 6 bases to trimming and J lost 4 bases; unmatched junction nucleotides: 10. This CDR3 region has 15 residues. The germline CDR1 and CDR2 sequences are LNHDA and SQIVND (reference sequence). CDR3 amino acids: CASSPGQGRVTEAFF. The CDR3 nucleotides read TGTGCCAGTAGCCCCGGACAGGGTAGGGTCACTGAAGCTTTCTTT.

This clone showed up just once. CDR3 DNA: TGTGCCAGCAGCTTGGCTAGCGTGGAGACCCAGTACTTC. It translates to CASSLASVETQYF. The gene calls are TRBV7-9 and TRBJ2-5; D possibly corresponds to TRBD2 (6 bases). Trimming cost V 3 bases and J 5 bases, with 10 bases left between them. This CDR3 is built from 13 residues. The germline V gene has CDR1 SEHNR and CDR2 FQNEAQ (reference sequence).

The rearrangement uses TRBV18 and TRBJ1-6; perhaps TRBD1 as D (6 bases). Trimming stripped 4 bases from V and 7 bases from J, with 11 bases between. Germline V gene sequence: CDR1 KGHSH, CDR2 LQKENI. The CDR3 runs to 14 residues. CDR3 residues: CASSQGQWNSPLHF. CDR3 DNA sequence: TGTGCCAGCTCACAAGGACAGTGGAATTCACCCCTCCACTTT.

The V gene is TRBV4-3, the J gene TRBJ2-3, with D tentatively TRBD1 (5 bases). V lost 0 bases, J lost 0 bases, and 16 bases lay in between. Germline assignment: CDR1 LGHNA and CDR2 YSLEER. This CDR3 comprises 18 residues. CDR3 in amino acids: CASSQDARANPSTDTQYF. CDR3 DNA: TGCGCCAGCAGCCAAGATGCCAGGGCTAACCCCAGCACAGATACGCAGTATTTT.

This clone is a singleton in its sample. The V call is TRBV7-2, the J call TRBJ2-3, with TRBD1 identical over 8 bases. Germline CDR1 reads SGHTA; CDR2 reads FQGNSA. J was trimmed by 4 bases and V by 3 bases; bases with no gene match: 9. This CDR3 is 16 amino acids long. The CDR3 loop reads CASSFWGRGQADTQYF. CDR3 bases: TGTGCCAGCAGCTTTTGGGGCAGGGGGCAGGCAGATACGCAGTATTTT.

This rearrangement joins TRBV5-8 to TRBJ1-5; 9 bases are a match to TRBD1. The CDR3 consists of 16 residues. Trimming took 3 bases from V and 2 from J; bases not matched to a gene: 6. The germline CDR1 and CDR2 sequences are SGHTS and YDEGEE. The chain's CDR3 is CASSWGQGTGNQPQHF. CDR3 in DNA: TGTGCCAGCAGCTGGGGACAGGGTACGGGCAATCAGCCCCAGCATTTT.